This TCR beta chain was obtained from a study of cytomegalovirus exposure and HLA in healthy donors (dated by TCRdb to between 2016 and 2019). For context, the study as a whole: According to an earlier analysis of several hundred of the donors, about 179 million T cells yielded roughly 110 million unique TCR beta sequences and about 300 Gb of sequence data. Roughly 300 gigabases of sequencing data and 75 million to 85 million unique TCR sequences made up an early release that covered approximately 620 HLA-typed donors. Rather than drawing on any new phenotypic data, the later analysis identified candidate immune exposures from TCR beta sequences and the way those sequences occurred across donors. About 5 DR-DQ haplotypes were handled as single units for association and clustering, since linkage in the cohort was strong. Donor age, sex, ethnicity and CMV serostatus were collected together with the repertoire data. An earlier analysis of approximately 640 of the donors applied high-throughput TCR beta sequencing to assess whether each TCR beta V gene segment acted as functional or pseudogenic. Both class I and class II loci were covered by HLA typing, at four-digit resolution. High-throughput TCR immunosequencing, statistical association of individual TCRs with disease status, and machine learning were combined to predict cytomegalovirus infection status. Using immunosequencing, the study profiled T cell repertoires from some 670 subjects and related those repertoires to cytomegalovirus serostatus. A separate validation cohort of more than 100 different subjects was used in addition to the roughly 700-subject first cohort. Typing coverage varied by locus: 629-630 donors for A, B, C, DRB1 and DQB1; about 520 for DQA1; some 610 for DPA1; 450 to 480 for DPB1. Every repertoire in the discovery cohort had been generated on one and the same sequencing platform. The study was designed to test whether signatures of past pathogen exposure could be identified by cataloging public T cell receptors. Of the roughly 400 genotyped donors, 65% to 90% were placed in the genetic ancestry cluster associated with self-reported Caucasian donors. On average, roughly 250,000 unique TCR beta nucleotide sequences were sequenced per donor among 398 genotyped donors of the cohort, with about 19% of those sequences being non-productive. A later genetic analysis used genome-wide SNP genotypes for about 55% of the 666 donors, treating that subset as a discovery cohort. To study patterns of TCR occurrence, a later analysis re-analyzed previously published TCR beta repertoires from 600 to 750 donors and added high-resolution HLA genotyping. The research as a whole found: Around 16 rarely observed V segments, including chromosome 9 orphons, were excluded from the earlier analysis of just under 600 of the donors because counts were too low. The cohort was sequenced for TCR beta chains only, and without alpha or paired-chain data the features that could be detected were limited. In vitro tests confirmed that a few of the cytomegalovirus-associated TCR beta chains recognize cytomegalovirus antigens. According to the authors, the approach could potentially be generalized to other disease states and immunological phenotypes. In a later analysis, around 17,000 TCR beta sequences were associated with specific HLA alleles at a false discovery rate of 0.05. In a later analysis, most CMV-associated TCR beta chains were found to appear HLA-restricted, with HLA associations seemingly driven largely by CMV exposure. A cluster of highly shared sequence variants was judged likely to be a technical artifact of the sequencing pipeline. When HLA alleles, especially DR and DQ, strongly co-occurred, TCR associations were difficult to assign to individual alleles. Because the 87-base-pair reads could not distinguish some IMGT-functional V segments, including TRBV6-2 and TRBV6-3, those segments were excluded. In a later genetic analysis, a missense DCLRE1C variant was associated with V-gene and J-gene trimming of TCR beta chains, and the association was replicated in an independent cohort. In the study, approximately 160 TCR beta chains were listed as associated with cytomegalovirus. Compared with equally common non-associated chains, HLA-associated TCR beta chains in a later analysis were more clonally expanded and had lower generation probabilities. In a later analysis, several top co-occurrence clusters were reported to appear linked to parvovirus B19, influenza, CMV and Epstein-Barr virus. A later analysis found that TCR association rates varied across HLA loci, with DRB1 alleles showing the most associated TCRs and HLA-C alleles the fewest. In an earlier analysis of approximately 590 of the donors, most TCR beta V segments were observed in productive rearrangements about 90% or about 30% of the time, broadly matching IMGT annotations. A further reported finding was that TCR beta sequences accurately predicted the HLA-A and HLA-B alleles for most subjects in the first cohort. CMV serostatus was the only immune exposure information available for the cohort. The classifier was reported to diagnose cytomegalovirus status with high specificity and sensitivity in both the original and validation cohorts. Because HLA typing was unavailable for some donors at each locus, only the typed subset was used in association tests. According to a later genetic analysis, donors in an Asian-associated ancestry cluster had fewer N-insertions in productive TCRs than the approximately 650-donor mean. Presence/absence analyses assumed roughly uniform sequencing depth across donors, an assumption that may not hold. Linkage disequilibrium might explain the correlated functional status among segregating V segments, but an unknown experimental factor could not be excluded. Most TCR sequences were observed very rarely across donors, whereas some public TCRs were present in many individuals.

V is cut by 0 bases and J by 1 base, and the space between the germline ends is 12 bases. Inclusive of the bounding cysteine and phenylalanine, the CDR3 is 16 residues long. The sequence is cut down to CDR3 DNA, 48 bases in frame from base 1. Reading the germline V gene (reference sequence) gives CDR1 SEHNR and CDR2 FQNEAQ. Receptors were amplified or captured by the immunoSEQ multiplex PCR assay. A mixture of 60 forward primers for TCR Vbeta segments and 13 reverse primers for TCR Jbeta segments was used in the multiplex PCR. The CDR3 region of rearranged TCR beta genes was amplified from genomic DNA with a multiplex PCR assay. On the Illumina HiSeq System, the amplified TCR beta libraries were sequenced as 87-base-pair reads. On the authors' methods: A later analysis counted about 82 million unique TCR beta chains across the 550 to 700 repertoires, and roughly 10 million of these chains were shared by at least two donors. A nearest-neighbor algorithm error-corrected the raw reads and collapsed the reads into unique sequences, merging closely related sequences to remove PCR and sequencing errors. Alignment of CDR3 sequences to IMGT reference sequences was used to assign V, D and J gene segments. For a sequence to be retained, at least a six-nucleotide match to both a V gene segment and a J gene segment was required. Rearrangements were called productive when the CDR3 lacked stop codons and stayed in frame with V and J; all others were non-productive. Following IMGT convention, CDR3 was defined as the stretch from the second conserved V-encoded cysteine to the conserved J-encoded phenylalanine. In an earlier analysis of approximately 590 of the donors, sequences lacking an unambiguous match to a single V gene segment were excluded. An earlier analysis of 587 of the donors classified V segments as functional when productive rearrangements were above 56.7% and as segregating when the standard deviation between donors was above 5%. A statistical classification framework was built for diagnosing cytomegalovirus status from the catalog of TCR beta chain sequences. In a later analysis, V and J genes were assigned by comparing TCR nucleotide sequences against IMGT/GENE-DB human TR gene sequences. In a later analysis, CDR3 sequences and most-parsimonious VDJ recombination scenarios were assigned using the TCRdist pipeline. In a later analysis, each TCR beta chain was defined by its CDR3 amino acid sequence together with its V-gene family, and reads without a unique V-gene family were excluded. In a later analysis, some 600 highly shared, low-generation-probability nucleotide sequences were removed to address suspected cross-contamination and a sequencing artifact. For each public chain, a later analysis derived a clonal expansion index from normalized ranks of inferred template counts within each repertoire. A later analysis computed generation probabilities with a VDJ recombination model fitted to out-of-frame rearrangements, and checked the results against IGoR. In a later analysis, hypergeometric tests were used to score TCR-TCR, TCR-HLA and TCR-CMV co-occurrence, with a repertoire-size bias correction applied to TCR pairs. To estimate false discovery rates, a later analysis permuted the HLA or CMV assignments 20 times. In a later analysis, co-occurring TCRs were grouped with DBSCAN, and TCRdist sequence similarity was added when clustering was performed within HLA-allele-positive subsets. Co-occurrence clustering excluded repertoires with fewer than 30,000 or more than 120,000 public chains, plus five with anomalous nucleotide sharing. TCRdb mirrors the immuneACCESS table, restricted to in-frame sequences. Some clones are absent from its copies; in checked studies, under half trace to an unresolved V gene, and the reason for the others is unknown. For V, J and clone size, that table is used; D and trimming come from the DNA. This sample's table carries about 200,000 clones. The ten top clones hold more than 0.75% of the sample.

With regard to this clone: Its antigen has not been determined.

In total, 600 or so healthy bone marrow donors made up the cohort. Cohort members were all nominally healthy when sampled, although unrecorded immune exposures were likely present. The donor tested CMV seropositive, placing the donor among the 310 or so seropositive members of the cohort. Each donor provided a peripheral blood sample, and peripheral blood mononuclear cells were used for TCR beta sequencing. The Qiagen DNeasy Blood Extraction Kit was used to extract genomic DNA from the blood cell samples. Sequences were obtained from PBMCs. The sequence joins TRBV7-9 to TRBJ2-5; the D region possibly corresponds to TRBD2 (5 bases align). This receptor was identified in a woman aged 25 to 45 in good health and CMV-seropositive. Read as DNA, the sequence is TGTGCCAGCAGCTTAGCGAGGGATAGGCGCCAAGAGACCCAGTACTTC. Its translation is CASSLARDRRQETQYF.